The 28 T cell receptor beta chains presented below share a single source sample, sequenced in a study of quantifying T cell responses using KT2 cells. Turning to the study itself: cDNA was made from DNase-treated RNA using alpha and beta constant primers.

An oligo carrying a UMI was ligated to the cDNA 3' end. First-round PCR used 3 to 4 cycles and beta primers RC1.1 and RC1.2 covering TRBC1 and TRBC2. Using its own MiXCR run on the UMI-ligation and nested PCR reads, TCRdb lists one record per CDR3 protein. This table has approximately 41,000 distinct CDR3 sequences, about a sixth appearing once. The sequencing sample was made of PBMCs spiked with cells of the T cell clone KT2. All receptors derive from a human donor.

Many counts were recorded for this clonotype. The genes are TRBV20-1 and TRBJ2-1; 10 nucleotides match TRBD2. Germline trimming cut 1 base from V and 10 bases from J; bases unmatched to any gene: 7. Germline V lookup: CDR1 DFQATT, CDR2 SNEGSKA (reference sequence). The CDR3 has 14 residues. CDR3: CSARVAGGFGEQFF. CDR3 DNA: TGCAGTGCTAGAGTAGCGGGGGGATTTGGGGAGCAGTTCTTC.

The J gene is TRBJ2-3, the V gene TRBV4-1, with 9 bases aligning to TRBD2. From germline, CDR1 is MGHRA and CDR2 YSYEKL. This CDR3 has 17 amino acids. V was pared by 4 bases and J by 2 bases, with 10 bases of the junction left unmatched. The CDR3 loop is CASSPLAGPQNTDTQYF. In DNA form, the CDR3 reads TGCGCCAGCAGCCCCCTAGCGGGGCCCCAAAACACAGATACGCAGTATTTT.

The J gene is TRBJ2-7, the V gene TRBV20-1, with D perhaps matching TRBD2 (6 bases). This CDR3 has 14 amino acids. Trimming cost V 8 bases and J 1 base, with 18 bases left between them. Germline V lookup: CDR1 DFQATT, CDR2 SNEGSKA (reference sequence). The CDR3 DNA is TGCAGTTCACCCAACCCGCGGGGATCCTACGAGCAGTACTTC. Amino acids: CSSPNPRGSYEQYF.

This clonotype showed up just a few times. The chain recombines TRBV29-1 with TRBJ2-1, with D possibly TRBD2 on 6 matching bases. Trimming left V 3 bases short and J 12 bases short, with 9 bases between. The germline V gene has CDR1 SQVTM and CDR2 ANQGSEA. The CDR3 totals 10 residues. CDR3 loop: CSVEAGSQFF. DNA for the CDR3: TGCAGCGTTGAGGCGGGATCGCAGTTCTTC.

This chain links TRBV7-8 with TRBJ2-1, with 8 bases matching TRBD2. CDR1 and CDR2 from the germline V gene are SGHVS and FQNEAQ. This CDR3 is built from 14 residues. The V segment lost 5 bases and the J segment 8 bases; nucleotides outside the gene matches: 8. The CDR3 reads CASSHSGNTDEQFF. The CDR3 bases are TGTGCCAGCAGCCATAGCGGGAACACCGATGAGCAGTTCTTC.

The chain recombines TRBV19 with TRBJ2-5, with 7 bases that match TRBD2. The CDR3 extends over 13 amino acids. Germline loops: CDR1 LNHDA, CDR2 SQIVND (reference sequence). Losses at the gene ends were 9 bases for V and 7 bases for J; bases not matched to a gene: 11. The CDR3 bases are TGTGCCAGCGCGGGGCGGGAGAGGGGGACCCAGTACTTC. Residues: CASAGRERGTQYF.

This clonotype was observed many times. The chain carries TRBV12-3 or TRBV12-4 and TRBJ1-4; no clear D. The CDR3 covers 14 residues. Trimming took off 3 bases at V and 8 bases at J, with 13 bases between the two ends. This chain's CDR3 is CASSLIFRREKLFF. The DNA of the CDR3 is TGTGCCAGCAGTTTGATCTTCCGAAGGGAAAAACTGTTTTTT.

The chain has TRBV30 and TRBJ1-1; D is unresolved. V dropped 1 base and J dropped 6 bases, with 9 bases sitting between them. The length of the CDR3 is 12 residues. Per germline, CDR1 GTSNPN and CDR2 SVGIG (reference sequence). The CDR3 nucleotides read TGTGCCTGGAGTGGTGGCGATCCTGAAGCTTTCTTT. Its translation: CAWSGGDPEAFF.

The chain joins TRBV6-1 to TRBJ1-1, with D uncertain. With 2 bases removed from V and 1 base from J, the gap between germline ends came to 8 bases. The CDR3 is made up of 14 amino acids. CDR1 is MNHNS, CDR2 SASEGT, per germline. The CDR3 coding sequence is TGTGCCAGCAGTGAAACGCAAGAGAACACTGAAGCTTTCTTT. It translates to CASSETQENTEAFF.

The CDR3 reads CASSYRGGGSQYF. CDR3 nucleotide sequence: TGTGCCAGCAGTTACAGGGGCGGTGGGTCCCAGTACTTC. J is TRBJ2-5 and V is TRBV27, with 7 positions matching TRBD1. Germline CDR1 reads MNHEY; CDR2 reads SMNVEV (reference sequence). V gave up 4 bases and J gave up 9 bases; unmatched junction bases: 8. The CDR3 sequence is 13 residues long.

CDR3 nucleotide sequence: TGTGCCAGCAGCCATAATATGGGTTCTGAAGCTTTCTTT. This translates into CASSHNMGSEAFF. The chain recombines TRBV7-9 with TRBJ1-1, with D unclear. The V end lost 5 bases, the J end lost 6 bases, and 13 bases lay between the germline ends. The germline V gene has CDR1 SEHNR and CDR2 FQNEAQ (reference sequence). The CDR3 length is 13 residues.

This clonotype was detected a few times. The CDR3 here is CSVEERGRAGEQYF. The CDR3, as DNA: TGCAGCGTTGAAGAAAGGGGCAGGGCAGGCGAGCAGTACTTC. V and J are TRBV29-1 and TRBJ2-7, with D tentatively TRBD1 (5 bases). The CDR3 loop spans 14 amino acids. Between the trimmed V and J ends, which lost 0 bases and 6 bases, there was a span of 15 bases. Germline V gene sequence: CDR1 SQVTM, CDR2 ANQGSEA.

This clonotype was observed a few times. The rearrangement joins TRBV7-2 to TRBJ2-7, with TRBD2 matching over 9 bases. V lost 2 bases, J lost 5 bases, and 10 bases stayed unmatched. The CDR3 totals 16 residues. Germline V gives CDR1 SGHTA, CDR2 FQGNSA. The CDR3 here is CASSLLGGGGVDEQYF. Written as DNA, the CDR3 is TGTGCCAGCAGCTTACTGGGAGGCGGGGGGGTCGACGAGCAGTACTTC.

This clonotype was recorded many times. The DNA of the CDR3 is TGTGCCAGCTCACCACTGCAGGGGGGCACAGATACGCAGTATTTT. It codes for CASSPLQGGTDTQYF. The V and J genes are TRBV18 and TRBJ2-3; 7 bases agree with TRBD1. This CDR3 contains 15 residues. V shed 1 base and J 1 base; nucleotides not matched to a gene: 2. Germline CDR1 and CDR2: KGHSH and LQKENI.

Only a few counts were recorded for this clonotype. The chain carries TRBV12-3 or TRBV12-4 and TRBJ2-1; 8 nucleotides line up with TRBD2. With V trimmed by 5 bases and J by 5 bases, 5 bases remained unmatched. The CDR3 consists of 14 residues. The CDR3 DNA reads TGTGCCAGCAGTCCGGGAGGGCGGAACAATGAGCAGTTCTTC. It codes for CASSPGGRNNEQFF.

This clonotype appeared a few times. The V gene is TRBV2, the J gene TRBJ1-2; D possibly corresponds to TRBD1 (6 bases). Germline lookup yields CDR1 SNHLY and CDR2 FYNNEI. V lost 6 bases and J lost 0, with 8 bases in between. The CDR3 extends over 13 amino acids. CDR3: CASRGDTNYGYTF. The CDR3 region has the DNA TGTGCCAGCAGGGGGGACACTAACTATGGCTACACCTTC.

This clonotype came up a few times. The genes are TRBV12-3 or TRBV12-4 and TRBJ1-1; 11 nucleotides agree with TRBD1. V gave up 5 bases and J gave up 8 bases; unmatched junction bases: 4. The CDR3 totals 13 residues. The CDR3 region has the DNA TGTGCCAGCAGTCTCTGGACAGGGGGCGAAGCTTTCTTT. It yields the protein CASSLWTGGEAFF.

This clonotype was recorded a few times. The V and J genes are TRBV27 and TRBJ2-1, with 7 nucleotides matching TRBD2. V lost 8 bases and J lost 2; bases outside the gene matches: 15. The CDR3 loop spans 17 amino acids. The germline gives CDR1 MNHEY, CDR2 SMNVEV (reference sequence). The CDR3 coding sequence is TGTGCCAGCGGCCCTTTGGGAGGGCGGACTGCCTACAATGAGCAGTTCTTC. It encodes CASGPLGGRTAYNEQFF.

This clonotype was detected once. V usage is TRBV7-2 and J usage is TRBJ2-2, with D hard to call. Germline V gene lookup returns CDR1 SGHTA and CDR2 FQGNSA. The CDR3 runs 14 residues. The V end was cut by 3 bases, the J end by 4 bases, with 9 bases between. The CDR3 protein is CASSFSWTTGELFF. The CDR3 DNA reads TGTGCCAGCAGCTTCTCGTGGACCACCGGGGAGCTGTTTTTT.

The sample holds a few counts of this clonotype. The gene calls are TRBV3-1 and TRBJ1-1, with D uncertain. The CDR3 consists of 15 residues. V was trimmed by 4 bases and J by 0 bases, leaving 12 bases between them. From germline, CDR1 is LGHDT and CDR2 YNNKEL (reference sequence). The CDR3 spells CASSRSEIMNTEAFF. The CDR3 nucleotides are TGTGCCAGCAGCCGAAGTGAGATCATGAACACTGAAGCTTTCTTT.

This clonotype was recorded a few times. The chain couples TRBV10-3 to TRBJ2-7; perhaps TRBD1 as D (5 bases). CDR1 ENHRY and CDR2 SYGVKD come from the germline V gene. The V end lost 8 bases, the J end lost 3 bases, and 14 bases lay between the germline ends. The CDR3 has 13 residues. The CDR3 DNA reads TGTGCCATCGGGTTGCAGGGCGGCTACGAGCAGTACTTC. Its translation: CAIGLQGGYEQYF.

This clonotype came up a few times. The chain combines TRBV20-1 with TRBJ1-6; D is possibly TRBD1 (5 bases). V lost 1 base, J lost 1 base, and 14 bases lay in between. This CDR3 is 17 amino acids long. The germline V gene encodes CDR1 DFQATT and CDR2 SNEGSKA (reference sequence). CDR3 sequence: CSARGGWGNSYNSPLHF. In DNA form, the CDR3 reads TGCAGTGCTAGAGGTGGCTGGGGGAATTCCTATAATTCACCCCTCCACTTT.

This chain connects TRBV7-9 to TRBJ1-3; 7 bases fit TRBD1. With V trimmed by 3 bases and J by 0 bases, 8 bases remained unmatched. Germline values: CDR1 SEHNR, CDR2 FQNEAQ (reference sequence). This CDR3 contains 17 residues. The CDR3 sequence: CASSFGGQAVSGNTIYF. CDR3 in DNA: TGTGCCAGCAGCTTCGGAGGACAGGCAGTCTCTGGAAACACCATATATTTT. Using reference TRBV7-9 and TRBJ1-3 for the parts outside the CDR3, the full variable domain is DTGVSQNPRHKITKRGQNVTFRCDPISEHNRLYWYRQTLGQGPEFLTYFQNEAQLEKSRLLSDRFSAERPKGSFSTLEIQRTEQGDSAMYLCASSFGGQAVSGNTIYFGEGSWLTVV.

The chain has TRBV10-1 and TRBJ2-1; D remains ambiguous. The V gene lost 3 bases and the J gene lost 8 bases, with 11 bases spanning the gap. Germline V gene sequence: CDR1 WNHNN, CDR2 SYGVQD (reference sequence). The CDR3 length is 13 residues. The CDR3 reads CASSDSRQHEQFF. As DNA, the CDR3 is TGCGCCAGCAGTGATAGCAGGCAGCATGAGCAGTTCTTC.

This clonotype was picked up a small number of times. The chain's CDR3 is CASSHGTADTQYF. DNA of the CDR3: TGCGCCAGCAGCCACGGGACTGCGGATACGCAGTATTTT. The rearrangement uses TRBV4-1 and TRBJ2-3, with D possibly TRBD2 on 6 matching bases. The V end was cut by 3 bases, the J end by 6 bases, with 10 bases between. This CDR3 comprises 13 residues. Germline CDR1 and CDR2: MGHRA and YSYEKL.

Many counts were recorded for this clonotype. The chain couples TRBV27 to TRBJ2-3; D perhaps matches TRBD2 (6 bases). The V end lost 5 bases, the J end lost 2 bases, and 14 bases lay between the germline ends. In germline, CDR1 is MNHEY, CDR2 SMNVEV (reference sequence). The length of the CDR3 is 15 residues. The CDR3 reads CASSPSGRPTDTQYF. DNA for the CDR3: TGTGCCAGCAGTCCATCCGGGAGACCCACAGATACGCAGTATTTT.

V and J are TRBV10-3 and TRBJ2-1; 9 bases line up with TRBD2. Germline-derived CDR1 and CDR2 are ENHRY and SYGVKD. Germline trimming cut 4 bases from V and 6 bases from J; bases unmatched to any gene: 1. There are 13 residues in the CDR3. The CDR3 nucleotides are TGTGCCATCAGTGCTAGCGGGACCAATGAGCAGTTCTTC. It translates to CAISASGTNEQFF.

This clonotype has a handful of counts. The V call is TRBV28, the J call TRBJ1-2; 8 positions agree with TRBD1. In germline, CDR1 is MDHEN, CDR2 SYDVKM. J gave up 6 bases and V 6 bases, and 6 bases lay outside the gene matches. The CDR3 length is 13 residues. CDR3 loop: CASRAQGADGYTF. In nucleotides, the CDR3 is TGTGCCAGCAGAGCCCAGGGGGCAGATGGCTACACCTTC.